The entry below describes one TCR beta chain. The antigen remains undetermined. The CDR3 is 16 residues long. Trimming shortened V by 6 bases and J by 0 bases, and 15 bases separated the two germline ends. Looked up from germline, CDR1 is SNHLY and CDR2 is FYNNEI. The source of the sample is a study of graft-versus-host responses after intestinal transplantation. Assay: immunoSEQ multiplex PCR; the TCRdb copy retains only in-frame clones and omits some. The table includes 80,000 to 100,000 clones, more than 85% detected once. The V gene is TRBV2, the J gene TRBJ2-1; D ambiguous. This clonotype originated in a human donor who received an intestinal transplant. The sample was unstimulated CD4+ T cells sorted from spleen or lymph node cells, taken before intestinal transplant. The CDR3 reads CASRGRARSSYNEQFF. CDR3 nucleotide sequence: TGTGCCAGCAGGGGTCGAGCGAGGAGCTCCTACAATGAGCAGTTCTTC. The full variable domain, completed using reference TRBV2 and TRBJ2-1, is EPEVTQTPSHQVTQMGQEVILRCVPISNHLYFYWYRQILGQKVEFLVSFYNNEISEKSEIFDDQFSVERPDGSNFTLKIRSTKLEDSAMYFCASRGRARSSYNEQFFGPGTRLTVL.